This T cell receptor beta chain was identified in a study of blood T cell repertoires in COVID-19. From germline, CDR1 is ENHRY and CDR2 SYGVKD. The trim removed 6 bases at V and 10 bases at J, leaving 10 bases unmatched. This CDR3 region has 14 residues. Assay used: immunoSEQ multiplex PCR; TCRdb lists only in-frame clones, some missing. Among 70,000 or so clones listed, about 88% were seen once. The receptor's source is a man aged 70 or older with active COVID-19. The rearrangement uses TRBV10-3 and TRBJ2-1; TRBD2 matches 9 bases. The source material was peripheral blood. CDR3 bases: TGTGCCATCAGCCCGGCGCGGGAGGGGTGGGAGCAGTTCTTC. Translated, it gives CAISPAREGWEQFF.